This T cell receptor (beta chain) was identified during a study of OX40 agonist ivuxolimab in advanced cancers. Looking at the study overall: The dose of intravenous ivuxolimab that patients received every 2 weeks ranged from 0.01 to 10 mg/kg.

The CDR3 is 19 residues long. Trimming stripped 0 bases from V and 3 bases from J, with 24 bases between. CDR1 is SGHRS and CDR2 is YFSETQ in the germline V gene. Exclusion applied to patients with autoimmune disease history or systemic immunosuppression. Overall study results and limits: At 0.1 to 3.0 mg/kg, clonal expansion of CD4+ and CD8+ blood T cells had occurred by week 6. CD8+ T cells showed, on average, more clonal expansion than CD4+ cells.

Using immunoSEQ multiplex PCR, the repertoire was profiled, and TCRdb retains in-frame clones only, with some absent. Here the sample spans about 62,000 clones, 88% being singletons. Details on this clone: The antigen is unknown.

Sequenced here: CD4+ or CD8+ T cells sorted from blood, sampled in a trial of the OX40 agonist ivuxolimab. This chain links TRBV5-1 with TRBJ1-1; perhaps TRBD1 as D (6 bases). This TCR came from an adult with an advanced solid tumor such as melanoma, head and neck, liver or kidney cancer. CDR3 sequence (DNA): TGCGCCAGCAGCTTGGGAATTGGCTCAGGGGCGGGGTCGGACACTGAAGCTTTCTTT. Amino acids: CASSLGIGSGAGSDTEAFF.